The clone carrying this TCR beta chain was found a few times. The CDR3 is 16 amino acids. Germline CDR1 and CDR2: ENHRY and SYGVKD. The V gene end was trimmed by 5 bases and the J gene end by 2 bases; junction bases not matched to a gene: 6. This record comes from a study of shared clonotypes between healthy human individuals. Measured with immunoSEQ multiplex PCR; TCRdb has only the in-frame clones, and not every one. The sample has about 380,000 clones, about 97% seen once. Sequencing was done on a sample of memory CD8+ T cells sorted from blood. Subset specified: CD45RO+ cells pooled with CCR7-negative TemRA cells. The chain uses TRBV10-3 and TRBJ2-3; 11 bases map to TRBD2. This receptor was identified in a man aged 25 to 45 in good health. CDR3 in DNA: TGTGCCATCAGTTTCTATAGCGGGAGGGCCACAGATACGCAGTATTTT. Protein sequence: CAISFYSGRATDTQYF.